One and the same sample provided the 5 T cell receptor beta chains below, sequenced in a study of vaccination and CD4 T cells after COVID-19. The Oncomine TCR Beta short-read assay sequenced DNA from cultured CD4+ T cells. TCRdb analysed the PCR reads with MiXCR anew, one entry per CDR3 protein. The profile covers 15,000 to 20,000 distinct CDR3 sequences, with less than 85% appearing a single time and less than 6% taken by the ten largest. Antigens for these TCRs are unknown. Treatment defined: roughly ten-day PBMC culture with coronavirus spike peptide pools or control peptides (ViraFEST assay). The specimen sequenced was CD4+ T cells from blood, cultured in vitro. The receptors stem from a human donor who had recovered from COVID-19.

Only a few counts were recorded for this clonotype. The V and J genes are TRBV7-2 and TRBJ1-1; D is undetermined. The V gene's germline CDR1 is SGHTA and CDR2 FQGNSA. This CDR3 is built from 14 residues. V dropped 5 bases and J dropped 11 bases, with 21 bases sitting between them. In DNA form, the CDR3 reads TGTGCCAGCAGCGGAGGGTCCGTCCAAATCAGGGCTTTCTTT. As protein: CASSGGSVQIRAFF.

This rearrangement joins TRBV6-1 to TRBJ2-7; 7 nucleotides match TRBD1. Germline trimming cut 6 bases from V and 3 bases from J; bases unmatched to any gene: 5. The CDR3 has 13 residues. The germline V gene encodes CDR1 MNHNS and CDR2 SASEGT. CDR3 sequence (DNA): TGTGCCAGCAGCCGGGACAGACACTACGAGCAGTACTTC. It specifies CASSRDRHYEQYF.

This clonotype was detected only once. V gene TRBV20-1 combines with J gene TRBJ2-7; D gene ambiguous. CDR3 size: 13 residues. CDR1 is DFQATT, CDR2 SNEGSKA, per germline (reference sequence). V lost 1 base and J lost 0, with 7 bases in between. CDR3 amino acids: CSARVHLSYEQYF. The CDR3 DNA follows: TGCAGTGCTAGAGTCCACCTCTCCTACGAGCAGTACTTC.

This rearrangement joins TRBV4-1 to TRBJ1-5; maybe TRBD1 (5 bases). The V gene lost 2 bases and the J gene lost 3 bases, with 14 bases spanning the gap. Germline CDR1 and CDR2: MGHRA and YSYEKL. This CDR3 is built from 16 residues. The CDR3 DNA reads as TGCGCCAGCAGCCAACCGGATCAGGGTAACAATCAGCCCCAGCATTTT. This translates into CASSQPDQGNNQPQHF.

This chain's CDR3 is CASSLGPTLNTEAFF. The CDR3 region has the DNA TGTGCCAGCAGCTTAGGGCCCACCTTGAACACTGAAGCTTTCTTT. The chain links TRBV7-6 to TRBJ1-1; D not resolved. Trimming left V 1 base short and J 0 bases short, with 9 bases between. CDR1 SGHVS and CDR2 FNYEAQ come from the germline V gene. This CDR3 is built from 15 residues.